The clone carrying this TCR beta chain was seen a handful of times. The data originate from a study of blood T cell repertoires in COVID-19. Trimming took off 3 bases at V and 3 bases at J, with 21 bases between the two ends. CDR1 is DFQATT and CDR2 is SNEGSKA in the germline V gene (reference sequence). The CDR3 loop spans 17 amino acids. Authors' analysis steps: Amplification of reference gene primers was used by the study to estimate nucleated cell counts. Measured with immunoSEQ multiplex PCR; TCRdb has only the in-frame clones, and not every one. D and trimming were read from the DNA, whereas the V and J calls and clone size are those reported in that table. The sample has roughly 150,000 clones, roughly 81% seen once.

Material for sequencing was peripheral blood. J is TRBJ2-1 and V is TRBV20-1, with D possibly TRBD1 on 6 matching bases. This sequence was found in an elderly woman with COVID-19, enrolled during active disease. This CDR3 reads CSASPPKGDLNYNEQFF. DNA for the CDR3: TGCAGTGCTAGTCCTCCGAAGGGGGACCTCAACTACAATGAGCAGTTCTTC.